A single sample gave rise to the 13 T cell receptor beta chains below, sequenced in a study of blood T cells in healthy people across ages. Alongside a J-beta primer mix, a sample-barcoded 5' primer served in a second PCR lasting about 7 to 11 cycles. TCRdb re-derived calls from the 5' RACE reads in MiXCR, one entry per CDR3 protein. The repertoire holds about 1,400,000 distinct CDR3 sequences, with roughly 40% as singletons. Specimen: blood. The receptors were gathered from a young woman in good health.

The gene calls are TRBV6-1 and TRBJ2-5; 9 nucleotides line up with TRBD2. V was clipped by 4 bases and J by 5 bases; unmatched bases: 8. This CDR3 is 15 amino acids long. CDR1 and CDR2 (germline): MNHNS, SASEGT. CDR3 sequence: CASSGLAGSPETQYF. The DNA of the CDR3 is TGTGCCAGCAGTGGGCTAGCGGGGAGCCCGGAGACCCAGTACTTC.

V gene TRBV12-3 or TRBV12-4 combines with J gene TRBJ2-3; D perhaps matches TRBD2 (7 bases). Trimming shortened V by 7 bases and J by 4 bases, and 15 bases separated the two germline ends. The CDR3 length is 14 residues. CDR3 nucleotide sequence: TGTGCCAGCATTCGAGGGGGGGGTGCAGATACGCAGTATTTT. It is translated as CASIRGGGADTQYF.

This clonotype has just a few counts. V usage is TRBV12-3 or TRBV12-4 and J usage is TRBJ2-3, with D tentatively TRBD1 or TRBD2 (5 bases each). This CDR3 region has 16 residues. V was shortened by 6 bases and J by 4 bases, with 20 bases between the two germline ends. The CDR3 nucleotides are TGTGCCAGCAGAATGGACGTGGTCGGGGCGGCAGATACGCAGTATTTT. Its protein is CASRMDVVGAADTQYF.

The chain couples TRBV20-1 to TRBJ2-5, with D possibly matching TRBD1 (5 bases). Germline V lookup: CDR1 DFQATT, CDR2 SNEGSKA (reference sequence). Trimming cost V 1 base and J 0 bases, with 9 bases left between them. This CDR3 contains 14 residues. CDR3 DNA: TGCAGTGCTAGAGGTCCAGGGCACCAAGAGACCCAGTACTTC. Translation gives CSARGPGHQETQYF.

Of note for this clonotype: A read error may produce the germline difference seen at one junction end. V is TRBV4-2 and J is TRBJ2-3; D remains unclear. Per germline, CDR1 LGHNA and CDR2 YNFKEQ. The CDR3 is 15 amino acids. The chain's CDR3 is CTSSQDQNPADTQYF. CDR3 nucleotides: TGTACCAGCAGCCAAGACCAGAACCCAGCGGATACGCAGTATTTT.

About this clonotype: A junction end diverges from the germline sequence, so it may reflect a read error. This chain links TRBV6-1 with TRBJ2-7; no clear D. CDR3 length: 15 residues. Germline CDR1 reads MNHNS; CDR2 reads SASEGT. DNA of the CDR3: TGTGCCAGCAGTGAATCCCCTTCAGAGTCCTACGAGCAGTGCTTC. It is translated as CASSESPSESYEQCF.

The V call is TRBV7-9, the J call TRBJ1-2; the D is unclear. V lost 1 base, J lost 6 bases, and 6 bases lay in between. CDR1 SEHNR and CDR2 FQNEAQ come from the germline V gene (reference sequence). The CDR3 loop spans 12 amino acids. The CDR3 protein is CASSLDRHGYTF. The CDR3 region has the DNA TGTGCCAGCAGCTTAGACAGACATGGCTACACCTTC.

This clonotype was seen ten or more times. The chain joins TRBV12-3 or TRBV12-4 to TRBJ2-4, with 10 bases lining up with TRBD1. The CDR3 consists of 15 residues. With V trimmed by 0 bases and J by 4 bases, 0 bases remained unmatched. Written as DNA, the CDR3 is TGTGCCAGCAGTTTAGCGGGACAGGGGAAAAACATTCAGTACTTC. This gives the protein CASSLAGQGKNIQYF.

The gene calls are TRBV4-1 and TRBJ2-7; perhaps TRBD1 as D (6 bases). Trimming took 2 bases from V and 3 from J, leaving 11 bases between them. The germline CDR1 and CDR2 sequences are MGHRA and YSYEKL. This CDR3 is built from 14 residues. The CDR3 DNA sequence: TGCGCCAGCAGCCAATCAGGGGTCAACTACGAGCAGTACTTC. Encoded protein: CASSQSGVNYEQYF.

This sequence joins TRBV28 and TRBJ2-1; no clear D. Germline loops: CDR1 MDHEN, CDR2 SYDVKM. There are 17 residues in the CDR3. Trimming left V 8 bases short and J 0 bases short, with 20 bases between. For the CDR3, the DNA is TGTGCCAGCCATAAGCACGGCAGCCAGTCCTCCTACAATGAGCAGTTCTTC. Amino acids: CASHKHGSQSSYNEQFF.

CDR3 loop: CSSRPVSADTQYF. CDR3 bases: TGCAGTTCCAGGCCGGTCAGCGCAGATACGCAGTATTTT. V and J are TRBV20-1 and TRBJ2-3; no definite D call. V was cut by 8 bases and J by 4 bases, with 16 bases left in between. The germline V gene has CDR1 DFQATT and CDR2 SNEGSKA (reference sequence). The CDR3 covers 13 residues.

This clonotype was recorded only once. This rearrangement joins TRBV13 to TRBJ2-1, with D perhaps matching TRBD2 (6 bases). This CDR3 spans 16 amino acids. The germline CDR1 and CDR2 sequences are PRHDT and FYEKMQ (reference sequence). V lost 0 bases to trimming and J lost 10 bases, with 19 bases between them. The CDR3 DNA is TGTGCCAGCAGCTTAGGAAGGGGCGGGGAATCCTACGAGCAGTTCTTC. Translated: CASSLGRGGESYEQFF.

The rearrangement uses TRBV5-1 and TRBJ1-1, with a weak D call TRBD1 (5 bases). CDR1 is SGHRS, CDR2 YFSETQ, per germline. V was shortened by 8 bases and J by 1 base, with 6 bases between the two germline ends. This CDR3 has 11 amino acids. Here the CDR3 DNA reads TGCGCCAGGGGGGAGAACACTGAAGCTTTCTTT. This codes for CARGENTEAFF. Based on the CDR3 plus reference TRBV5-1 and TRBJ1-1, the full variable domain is KAGVTQTPRYLIKTRGQQVTLSCSPISGHRSVSWYQQTPGQGLQFLFEYFSETQRNKGNFPGRFSGRQFSNSRSEMNVSTLELGDSALYLCARGENTEAFFGQGTRLTVV.